The clone carrying this T cell receptor (beta chain) was found many times. No antigen is known for it. TCRdb recomputed calls from the 5' RACE reads with MiXCR, one row per CDR3 protein. The sample lists a few hundred thousand distinct CDR3 sequences; about 10% were seen once. This entry belongs to a study of CD8 T cells in ankylosing spondylitis. Study-level results: Blood from ankylosing spondylitis patients appeared to carry a characteristic roughly 8-variant TCR beta motif. Disease-linked clones were reportedly significantly enriched in matched ankylosing spondylitis synovial fluid.

The CDR3 covers 14 residues. The germline V gene encodes CDR1 MGHRA and CDR2 YSYEKL. Trimming cost V 0 bases and J 7 bases, with 13 bases left between them. Input material: blood, either unsorted or a sorted T cell fraction (not recorded which). J is TRBJ2-7 and V is TRBV4-1; D ambiguous. The receptor's source is a male donor with ankylosing spondylitis or in good health (not recorded which). CDR3 DNA sequence: TGCGCCAGCAGCCAAGATCCCCCGCGTATAGAGCAGTACTTC. This encodes CASSQDPPRIEQYF.